This entry lists 16 T cell receptor beta chains sequenced from one sample in a study of T-cell reconstitution after alpha-beta-depleted transplantation in children. Preparing the TCRbeta library involved the use of unique molecular identifiers. Each CDR3 protein is one row after TCRdb ran MiXCR on the PCR reads. The sample yields hundreds of thousands of distinct CDR3 sequences, around 14% seen once. Sequenced material: PBMCs, taken before TCRalphabeta/CD19-depleted stem cell transplant. The receptor set was obtained from a girl under 10 years old with congenital amegakaryocytic thrombocytopenia, due to receive a stem cell transplant.

This clonotype was seen many times. The chain uses TRBV5-1 and TRBJ2-7, with D possibly being TRBD1 or TRBD2 (5 bases each). Germline V gene lookup returns CDR1 SGHRS and CDR2 YFSETQ. Trimming shortened V by 6 bases and J by 0 bases, and 13 bases separated the two germline ends. CDR3 length: 14 residues. The CDR3 region has the DNA TGCGCCAGCAAGAGGGGCAGGAGCTCCTACGAGCAGTACTTC. Protein product: CASKRGRSSYEQYF. Looking up the rest from reference TRBV5-1 and TRBJ2-7 gives the full variable domain: KAGVTQTPRYLIKTRGQQVTLSCSPISGHRSVSWYQQTPGQGLQFLFEYFSETQRNKGNFPGRFSGRQFSNSRSEMNVSTLELGDSALYLCASKRGRSSYEQYFGPGTRLTVT.

The CDR3 reads CASSAIAGGTFEQYF. The CDR3 coding sequence is TGTGCCAGCAGTGCGATAGCGGGAGGTACCTTCGAGCAGTACTTC. V gene TRBV25-1 combines with J gene TRBJ2-7; 10 nucleotides agree with TRBD2. This CDR3 is 15 amino acids long. Germline V gene data show CDR1 as MGHDK and CDR2 as SYGVNS. Trimming cost V 4 bases and J 6 bases; bases outside gene matches: 9.

This clonotype was detected ten times or more. V is TRBV28 and J is TRBJ2-5; no definite D call. Germline V gene data show CDR1 as MDHEN and CDR2 as SYDVKM. The CDR3 sequence is 14 residues long. The germline V and J ends were trimmed by 5 bases and 5 bases, with 15 bases remaining between them. The CDR3 loop is CASSTGRVWETQYF. The CDR3 DNA is TGTGCCAGCAGTACCGGAAGGGTATGGGAGACCCAGTACTTC.

The rearrangement links TRBV20-1 to TRBJ2-3; D gene unclear. CDR3 size: 13 residues. Germline CDR1 is DFQATT and CDR2 is SNEGSKA (reference sequence). Trimming took off 4 bases at V and 2 bases at J, with 10 bases between the two ends. CDR3: CSATTRNTDTQYF. The DNA for the CDR3 is TGCAGTGCTACCACCCGCAACACAGATACGCAGTATTTT.

J is TRBJ2-3 and V is TRBV20-1; 7 bases line up with TRBD2. This CDR3 has 15 residues. Unmatched junction bases numbered 5, after V lost 0 bases and J lost 2 bases. The V gene's germline CDR1 is DFQATT and CDR2 SNEGSKA (reference sequence). The CDR3 region is CSARDRERDTDTQYF. The CDR3 nucleotides read TGCAGTGCTAGAGATAGGGAGCGGGACACAGATACGCAGTATTTT.

This clonotype has more than one count but fewer than ten. V and J are TRBV20-1 and TRBJ2-7, with 7 nucleotides matching TRBD2. Germline assignment: CDR1 DFQATT and CDR2 SNEGSKA (reference sequence). This CDR3 contains 15 residues. The ends lost 6 bases at V and 3 bases at J; junction bases unmatched: 14. The CDR3 DNA is TGCAGTGCCCAGAATCCGGCTAGCGGTGGCTACGAGCAGTACTTC. Amino acid sequence: CSAQNPASGGYEQYF.

This clonotype was observed many times. The chain employs TRBV20-1 and TRBJ1-1; D unclear. The germline V and J ends were trimmed by 7 bases and 3 bases, with 21 bases remaining between them. The CDR3 runs 15 residues. In germline, CDR1 is DFQATT, CDR2 SNEGSKA (reference sequence). CDR3 sequence reads: CSVPGGTAWDTEAFF. CDR3 bases: TGCAGTGTCCCGGGTGGTACGGCTTGGGACACTGAAGCTTTCTTT.

There are many counts of this clonotype. V and J are TRBV29-1 and TRBJ1-1; D is unclear. Germline CDR1 reads SQVTM; CDR2 reads ANQGSEA. V shed 6 bases and J shed 1 base, with 12 bases lying between them. The CDR3 length is 13 residues. The CDR3 sequence: CSVSGVTNTEAFF. The CDR3 region has the DNA TGCAGCGTCTCCGGGGTCACGAACACTGAAGCTTTCTTT.

This chain links TRBV4-2 with TRBJ2-1; 12 bases match TRBD2. V lost 0 bases, J lost 0 bases, and 9 bases stayed unmatched. The CDR3 runs 20 residues. The germline gives CDR1 LGHNA, CDR2 YNFKEQ. CDR3 sequence (DNA): TGTGCCAGCAGCCAAGACACCCTAGCGGGAGGGGGGAGCTCCTACAATGAGCAGTTCTTC. Protein: CASSQDTLAGGGSSYNEQFF.

Worth noting for this clonotype: A much larger clone differs from this one at a single base, so this may be a read error. The chain joins TRBV28 to TRBJ2-1; D assignment may be TRBD1 or TRBD2 (5 bases each). The CDR3 totals 16 residues. Trimming shortened V by 6 bases and J by 5 bases, and 20 bases separated the two germline ends. The V gene's germline CDR1 is MDHEN and CDR2 SYDVKM. CDR3 DNA sequence: TGTGCCAGCAGGACCTCTGACGGGAAAGGGGACAATGAGCAGTTCTTC. Protein sequence: CASRTSDGKGDNEQFF.

The sample holds many counts of this clonotype. The V and J genes are TRBV20-1 and TRBJ1-2; unclear D gene. Looked up from germline, CDR1 is DFQATT and CDR2 is SNEGSKA (reference sequence). This CDR3 spans 13 amino acids. V lost 6 bases and J 4 bases, leaving 15 bases between the germline ends. The DNA of the CDR3 is TGCAGTGCCCGACAAAGCCATACCTATGGCTACACCTTC. Its translation is CSARQSHTYGYTF.

The chain combines TRBV20-1 with TRBJ2-7; the D gene is possibly TRBD2 (5 bases). V was shortened by 5 bases and J by 6 bases, with 20 bases between the two germline ends. This CDR3 spans 14 amino acids. Germline loops: CDR1 DFQATT, CDR2 SNEGSKA (reference sequence). The CDR3, as DNA: TGCAGTGCTCACCAGCTCCTCGCGGGCTCCGAGCAGTACTTC. Translated, it gives CSAHQLLAGSEQYF.

For this clonotype: The junction does not match germline at one end; this may be a read error. The chain is built from TRBV20-1 and TRBJ2-1; TRBD2 agrees at 14 bases. CDR1 and CDR2 from the germline V gene are DFQATT and SNEGSKA (reference sequence). This CDR3 contains 21 residues. Here the CDR3 reads CCARASPGQGTSGSFSDEQSF. The CDR3 DNA is TGCTGTGCTAGAGCTTCCCCGGGACAGGGGACTAGCGGGAGCTTTAGTGATGAGCAGTCCTTC.

This clonotype was observed many times. The rearrangement uses TRBV27 and TRBJ1-1; perhaps TRBD1 as D (5 bases). Trimming took off 5 bases at V and 6 bases at J, with 13 bases between the two ends. CDR1 and CDR2 (germline): MNHEY, SMNVEV (reference sequence). The CDR3 covers 13 residues. The CDR3 bases are TGTGCCAGCAGTGCAGGGCGTTACTCTGAAGCTTTCTTT. Its protein product is CASSAGRYSEAFF.

The V gene is TRBV5-1, the J gene TRBJ2-7; 8 nucleotides align to TRBD1. The germline V gene has CDR1 SGHRS and CDR2 YFSETQ. J was trimmed by 4 bases and V by 3 bases; bases with no gene match: 3. The CDR3 spans 13 residues. DNA for the CDR3: TGCGCCAGCAGCTCGAACAGGGGGTACGAGCAGTACTTC. Protein: CASSSNRGYEQYF.

This clonotype was seen many times. The V call is TRBV20-1, the J call TRBJ2-3; D unclear. The ends were cut back, 7 bases at V and 1 base at J, with 9 bases in the middle. Germline V CDR1 and CDR2: DFQATT, SNEGSKA (reference sequence). This CDR3 region has 12 residues. DNA for the CDR3: TGCAGTGTCCCCCGGCGCACAGATACGCAGTATTTT. The encoded protein is CSVPRRTDTQYF.